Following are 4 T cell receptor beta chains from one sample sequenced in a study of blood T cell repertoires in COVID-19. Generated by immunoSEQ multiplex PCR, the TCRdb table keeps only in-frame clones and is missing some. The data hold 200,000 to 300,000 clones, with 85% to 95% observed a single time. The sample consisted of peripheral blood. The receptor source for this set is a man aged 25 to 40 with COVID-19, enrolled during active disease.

CDR3 in amino acids: CASTQGLAGPGELFF. CDR3 coding DNA: TGTGCCAGTACCCAGGGCCTAGCGGGGCCCGGGGAGCTGTTTTTT. The chain combines TRBV19 with TRBJ2-2; 9 bases match TRBD2. V dropped 7 bases and J dropped 6; count of bases not matched to a gene: 9. CDR1 is LNHDA, CDR2 SQIVND, per germline (reference sequence). The CDR3 length is 15 residues. Full variable domain (rest looked up from reference TRBV19 and TRBJ2-2): DGGITQSPKYLFRKEGQNVTLSCEQNLNHDAMYWYRQDPGQGLRLIYYSQIVNDFQKGDIAEGYSVSREKKESFPLTVTSAQKNPTAFYLCASTQGLAGPGELFFGEGSRLTVL.

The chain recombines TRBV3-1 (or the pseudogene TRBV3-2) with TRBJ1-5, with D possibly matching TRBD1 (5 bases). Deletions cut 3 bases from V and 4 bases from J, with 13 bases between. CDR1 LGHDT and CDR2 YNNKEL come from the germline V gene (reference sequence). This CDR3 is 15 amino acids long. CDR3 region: CASSQDGTKNQPQHF. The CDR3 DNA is TGTGCCAGCAGCCAGGACGGGACTAAAAATCAGCCCCAGCATTTT.

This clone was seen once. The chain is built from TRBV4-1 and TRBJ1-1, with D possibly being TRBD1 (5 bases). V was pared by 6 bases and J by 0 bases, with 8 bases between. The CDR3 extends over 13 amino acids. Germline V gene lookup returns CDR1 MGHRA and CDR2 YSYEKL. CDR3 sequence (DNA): TGCGCCAGCAGGGGACTACTGAACACTGAAGCTTTCTTT. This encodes CASRGLLNTEAFF.

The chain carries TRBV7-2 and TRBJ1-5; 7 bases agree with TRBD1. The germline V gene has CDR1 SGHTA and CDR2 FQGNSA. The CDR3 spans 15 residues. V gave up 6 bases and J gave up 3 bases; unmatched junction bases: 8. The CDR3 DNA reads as TGTGCCAGCAGACCGGACAGGAGAATCAATCAGCCCCAGCATTTT. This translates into CASRPDRRINQPQHF.